This is a list of T cell receptor beta chains from one sample in a study of blood T cell repertoires in COVID-19. The protocol was immunoSEQ multiplex PCR, while the TCRdb copy is restricted to in-frame clones and leaves out a portion. The data show about 310,000 clones, with about nine tenths seen just once and 1% held by the top ten. Sequences were obtained from peripheral blood. The receptors here all came from a middle-aged man with active or convalescent COVID-19. CDR3s include the opening cysteine and the closing phenylalanine or tryptophan. A D gene is named only where the DNA matches it firmly. Some rows mark clone size as missing; the rest say once, few, many or name a class of expanded clone.

TRBJ2-5 | TRBD1 | . | TRBV24-1 | TGTGCCACCAGTGATTTGAACTCAGGGGGCAAACAAGAGACCCAGTACTTC | CATSDLNSGGKQETQYF
TRBJ2-1 | . | . | TRBV7-3 | TGTGCCAGCAGCCTATATACAGGGAATGAGCAGTTCTTC | CASSLYTGNEQFF
TRBJ1-1 | TRBD1 | . | TRBV7-6 | TGTGCCAGCAGCTTATCCCCGGGACAGGCCGATGAAGCTTTCTTT | CASSLSPGQADEAFF
TRBJ1-2 | . | . | TRBV5-1 | TGCGCCAGCAGCTTACAGGGATCCTATGGCTACACCTTC | CASSLQGSYGYTF
TRBJ2-7 | . | . | TRBV11-2 | TGTGCCAGCAGCTCCCGACAGTACTCCTACGAGCAGTACTTC | CASSSRQYSYEQYF
TRBJ2-1 | TRBD2 | few | TRBV3-1/TRBV3-2 | TGTGCCAGCAGCCCCGGGACTAGCGGGACATCTCGCAATGAGCAGTTCTTC | CASSPGTSGTSRNEQFF
TRBJ2-3 | . | . | TRBV7-6 | TGTGCCAGCACTTGGGCTAACGGAGATACGCAGTATTTT | CASTWANGDTQYF
TRBJ1-5 | . | . | TRBV9 | TGTGCCAGCAGCGTCCGAGACAGTCAGCCCCAGCATTTT | CASSVRDSQPQHF
TRBJ1-2 | TRBD1 | . | TRBV15 | TGTGCCACCAGCAGAGATCGGGACAGACATGGCTACACCTTC | CATSRDRDRHGYTF
TRBJ2-1 | TRBD2 | . | TRBV19 | TGTGCCAGTAGTAGGGGACTAGCGGCCTACAATGAGCAGTTCTTC | CASSRGLAAYNEQFF
TRBJ1-4 | . | . | TRBV4-1 | TGCGCCAGCAGCCAAGGGGGTCGGGGATCGGCAACTAATGAAAAACTGTTTTTT | CASSQGGRGSATNEKLFF
TRBJ2-5 | . | . | TRBV2 | TGTGCCAGCAGCGAGGCCCGGTACCAAGAGACCCAGTACTTC | CASSEARYQETQYF
TRBJ1-3 | TRBD1 | . | TRBV6-5 | TGTGCCAGCAGACCACAGGGGGCGTCCGGAAACACCATATATTTT | CASRPQGASGNTIYF
TRBJ1-2 | TRBD1 | once | TRBV27 | TGTGCCAGCAGACCCGACAGGGTTTATGGCTACACCTTC | CASRPDRVYGYTF
TRBJ1-4 | . | . | TRBV14 | TGTGCCAGCAGCCAAGGTCGGGTCCGGGAAAAACTGTTTTTT | CASSQGRVREKLFF
TRBJ1-2 | . | . | TRBV6-5 | TGTGCCAGCAGTTACTCGTCTGGGACATTCAACTATGGCTACACCTTC | CASSYSSGTFNYGYTF